This T cell receptor (beta chain) appears in the sequencing data of a study of shared clonotypes between healthy human individuals. The study, taken as a whole, reports: Enrolling few donors narrowed the genetic and exposure-history diversity that was represented. Shared clonotypes: roughly 5% naive CD4, roughly 4% naive CD8, about 2.5% memory CD4, around 0.4% memory CD8.

An even split of each subset's genomic DNA across several immunoSEQ plates was performed. Some clones are missing from TCRdb's copy, which holds only in-frame ones; the method was immunoSEQ multiplex PCR. The table includes over 2 million clones, over 85% detected once. CDR3 length: 15 residues. V gave up 4 bases and J gave up 4 bases; unmatched junction bases: 6. CDR1 is SEHNR and CDR2 is FQNEAQ in the germline V gene (reference sequence). Naive CD8 cells lacked CD45RO, underwent positive selection for CCR7 and left out terminally differentiated effector memory CD45RA+ cells. Donors were Caucasian adults residing in Nashville, Tennessee, USA. This clone was seen once. Antigen specificity is unknown.

The receptor was isolated from a young man in good health. Sample: naive CD8+ T cells sorted from blood. The chain uses TRBV7-9 and TRBJ2-7; TRBD1 matches at 11 bases. CDR3 region: CASSSAGTGGYEQYF. In nucleotides, the CDR3 is TGTGCCAGCAGCTCCGCAGGGACAGGGGGTTACGAGCAGTACTTC.